The source of this T cell receptor beta chain is a study of cytomegalovirus exposure and HLA in healthy donors. Overall study findings and caveats: Altogether, 150 to 200 TCR beta chains were recorded as cytomegalovirus-associated. High sensitivity and specificity were reportedly achieved when the classifier diagnosed cytomegalovirus status.

No CMV serostatus was recorded for this donor. As to this clone: Antigen unknown.

Researchers ran the PCR with 60 Vbeta and 13 Jbeta primers. The protocol was immunoSEQ multiplex PCR, while the TCRdb copy is restricted to in-frame clones and leaves out a portion. This sample's table reports tens of thousands of clones. Germline V gene sequence: CDR1 ENHRY, CDR2 SYGVKD. Trimming cost V 0 bases and J 5 bases, with 11 bases left between them. The CDR3 has 15 amino acids. The clonotype originates from a human donor in good health. The gene calls are TRBV10-3 and TRBJ2-1; no firm D call. Sequencing was done on a sample of PBMCs. CDR3: CAISESEFSDNEQFF. The CDR3 DNA is TGTGCCATCAGTGAGTCGGAGTTTTCCGACAATGAGCAGTTCTTC.